The T cell receptor beta chain under discussion was sequenced for a study of blood T cell repertoires in COVID-19. Germline assignment: CDR1 LGHNA and CDR2 YNFKEQ. The V end was cut by 4 bases, the J end by 10 bases, with 19 bases between. This CDR3 has 14 residues. Authors' analysis steps: The authors estimated nucleated cell counts from reference gene primer amplification. Only in-frame clones appear in the TCRdb table, and some are missing; sequencing was by immunoSEQ multiplex PCR. The V and J calls and clone size were taken over from that table, and D and trimming were inferred from the DNA. This table holds 170,000 or so clones, roughly 87% found once.

V is TRBV4-2 and J is TRBJ1-1; possibly TRBD1 for D (5 bases). This TCR came from a woman in her forties or fifties who had recovered from COVID-19. The specimen sequenced was PBMCs or T cells enriched from blood (not recorded which). The CDR3 nucleotides are TGTGCCAGCAGCCCCGTTAGACAGACGGTGGCAGCTTTCTTT. It codes for CASSPVRQTVAAFF.